These 22 T cell receptor beta chains were sequenced from one sample in a study of T cell responses to AZD1222 COVID-19 vaccine. The table came from immunoSEQ multiplex PCR; TCRdb's copy has only in-frame clones and leaves some out. The sample shows 65,000 to 85,000 clones, more than 70% of them seen only once. The source was peripheral blood, collected 28 days after the second dose of the MenACWY control vaccine. These receptors all come from an adult who received the MenACWY meningococcal vaccine as a control.

The chain joins TRBV29-1 to TRBJ1-5, with D perhaps matching TRBD1 (6 bases). CDR1 and CDR2 (germline): SQVTM, ANQGSEA. The V end was cut by 4 bases, the J end by 11 bases, with 15 bases between. CDR3 length equals 12 residues. The CDR3 region is CSVGGGESAQHF. DNA for the CDR3: TGCAGCGTTGGAGGGGGGGAATCGGCCCAGCATTTT.

The genes are TRBV19 and TRBJ1-1; 7 bases align to TRBD1. Germline CDR1 LNHDA, CDR2 SQIVND (reference sequence). The ends lost 4 bases at V and 7 bases at J; junction bases unmatched: 9. The CDR3 sequence is 14 residues long. CDR3 sequence (DNA): TGTGCCAGTAGTAAGACAGGGCCGGCGGGTGAAGCTTTCTTT. Translation: CASSKTGPAGEAFF.

CDR3 in amino acids: CATQGVNEKLFF. DNA of the CDR3: TGTGCCACCCAGGGGGTGAATGAAAAACTGTTTTTT. This chain joins TRBV30 and TRBJ1-4, with TRBD1 matching over 7 bases. J gave up 5 bases and V 8 bases, and 5 bases lay outside the gene matches. From germline, CDR1 is GTSNPN and CDR2 SVGIG (reference sequence). The CDR3 length is 12 residues.

About this clone itself: Germline is not matched at one junction end, which may reflect a read error. This chain connects TRBV6-5 to TRBJ2-7; D may be TRBD2 (5 bases). Germline lookup yields CDR1 MNHEY and CDR2 SVGAGI. CDR3 length equals 12 residues. The CDR3 DNA is TGTGCCAGCAGTTACTCGGCGGGCGCCACACACTTC. This translates into CASSYSAGATHF.

This sequence joins TRBV7-2 and TRBJ1-5; perhaps TRBD1 as D (5 bases). Germline V gives CDR1 SGHTA, CDR2 FQGNSA. The V gene lost 4 bases and the J gene lost 1 base, with 14 bases spanning the gap. The CDR3 is 16 residues long. CDR3 coding DNA: TGTGCCAGCAGCTCTTCAGGGTCATTAAGCAATCAGCCCCAGCATTTT. Protein product: CASSSSGSLSNQPQHF.

This clone was detected many times. This CDR3 is also generated by other DNA sequences in the sample. The rearrangement joins TRBV6-2 or TRBV6-3 to TRBJ2-7; 11 bases map to TRBD2. The J segment lost 4 bases and the V segment lost 4 bases, leaving 6 bases of the junction unmatched. CDR1 MNHEY and CDR2 SVGEGT come from the germline V gene. This CDR3 is 15 amino acids long. This chain's CDR3 is CASSSRLAGLYEQYF. The CDR3 DNA sequence: TGTGCCAGCAGTTCCCGACTAGCGGGGTTGTACGAGCAGTACTTC.

The chain joins TRBV5-8 to TRBJ1-4; D not certain. Per germline, CDR1 SGHTS and CDR2 YDEGEE. Trimming took 4 bases from V and 0 from J, leaving 10 bases between them. The CDR3 is made up of 15 amino acids. In nucleotides, the CDR3 is TGTGCCAGCAGCCCCGGCCGGTCAACTAATGAAAAACTGTTTTTT. This sequence encodes CASSPGRSTNEKLFF.

This chain connects TRBV3-1 (or the pseudogene TRBV3-2) to TRBJ2-1; D remains unclear. The CDR3 extends over 12 amino acids. Between the trimmed V and J ends, which lost 4 bases and 9 bases, there was a span of 10 bases. CDR1 is LGHDT, CDR2 YNNKEL, per germline (reference sequence). CDR3 nucleotides: TGTGCCAGCAGCCCTAGATCGAGTGAGCAGTTCTTC. This codes for CASSPRSSEQFF.

The rearrangement links TRBV29-1 to TRBJ1-1; D is unresolved. Trimming cost V 1 base and J 1 base, with 7 bases left between them. CDR3 size: 13 residues. Germline V gives CDR1 SQVTM, CDR2 ANQGSEA. Here the CDR3 reads CSVEVVRNTEAFF. For the CDR3, the DNA is TGCAGCGTTGAAGTTGTCAGGAACACTGAAGCTTTCTTT.

This clone was counted only a few times. The chain links TRBV7-9 to TRBJ1-1; no firm D call. Per the germline V gene, CDR1 is SEHNR and CDR2 is FQNEAQ (reference sequence). The CDR3 has 13 amino acids. V was shortened by 5 bases and J by 3 bases, with 10 bases between the two germline ends. CDR3 nucleotide sequence: TGTGCCAGCAGCACCATCTGGGACACTGAAGCTTTCTTT. It codes for CASSTIWDTEAFF.

The chain is built from TRBV27 and TRBJ2-7; TRBD1 agrees at 10 bases. The CDR3 is 13 amino acids. With 5 bases clipped from V and 4 bases from J, the junction kept 2 bases outside the gene matches. CDR1 and CDR2 (germline): MNHEY, SMNVEV (reference sequence). The CDR3 sequence is CASSTGQGYEQYF. The CDR3 DNA reads as TGTGCCAGCAGTACGGGACAGGGGTACGAGCAGTACTTC.

The V call is TRBV2, the J call TRBJ2-2, with D maybe TRBD2 (5 bases). Trimming left V 4 bases short and J 15 bases short, with 21 bases between. Germline V lookup: CDR1 SNHLY, CDR2 FYNNEI. The CDR3 covers 14 residues. The CDR3 DNA sequence: TGTGCCAGCAGTGCGGACTGGCGGTCGGGGTTGTTGTTTTTT. Amino acids: CASSADWRSGLLFF.

This chain links TRBV7-9 with TRBJ1-2; D possibly corresponds to TRBD1 (5 bases). The ends were cut back, 5 bases at V and 7 bases at J, with 17 bases in the middle. The CDR3 runs 14 residues. Per germline, CDR1 SEHNR and CDR2 FQNEAQ (reference sequence). DNA of the CDR3: TGTGCCAGCAGCCCGGCGGAGGGGAGTAGTGGCTACACCTTC. The encoded protein is CASSPAEGSSGYTF. Variable domain in full (rest from reference TRBV7-9 and TRBJ1-2): DTGVSQNPRHKITKRGQNVTFRCDPISEHNRLYWYRQTLGQGPEFLTYFQNEAQLEKSRLLSDRFSAERPKGSFSTLEIQRTEQGDSAMYLCASSPAEGSSGYTFGSGTRLTVV.

The chain employs TRBV6-1 and TRBJ2-7, with TRBD1 as a possible D gene (6 bases). CDR1 MNHNS and CDR2 SASEGT come from the germline V gene. This CDR3 contains 15 residues. The ends were cut back, 3 bases at V and 3 bases at J, with 15 bases in the middle. This CDR3 is CASSDDPTGNYEQYF. The CDR3 region has the DNA TGTGCCAGCAGTGACGACCCGACAGGAAACTACGAGCAGTACTTC.

This clone was counted a few times. V usage is TRBV2 and J usage is TRBJ2-7, with D maybe TRBD2 (5 bases). The CDR3 contains 14 residues. The V gene's germline CDR1 is SNHLY and CDR2 FYNNEI. The V end lost 6 bases, the J end lost 0 bases, and 12 bases lay between the germline ends. CDR3 DNA sequence: TGTGCCAGCAGGTACTCTCGGGACTCCTACGAGCAGTACTTC. Protein product: CASRYSRDSYEQYF.

This chain connects TRBV5-4 to TRBJ2-7, with a possible D match to TRBD1 (6 bases). The CDR3 is made up of 15 amino acids. Germline CDR1 SGHNT, CDR2 YYREEE (reference sequence). Deletions cut 0 bases from V and 2 bases from J, with 12 bases between. The CDR3 nucleotides are TGTGCCAGCAGCTTGGGGGCAGGGGTCACCTACGAGCAGTACTTC. Its protein is CASSLGAGVTYEQYF.

The chain recombines TRBV7-2 with TRBJ2-5; 7 bases map to TRBD2. V shed 3 bases and J 1 base; nucleotides not matched to a gene: 5. Germline CDR1 and CDR2: SGHTA and FQGNSA. The CDR3 contains 15 residues. The CDR3 nucleotides read TGTGCCAGCAGCTTGTGGGGGGGGTCCCAAGAGACCCAGTACTTC. Its protein is CASSLWGGSQETQYF.

The sample holds a few counts of this clone. The chain links TRBV27 to TRBJ1-1, with a possible D match to TRBD1 (5 bases). The CDR3 consists of 14 residues. Trimming removed 8 bases at V and 4 bases at J, with 17 bases between. CDR1 MNHEY and CDR2 SMNVEV come from the germline V gene (reference sequence). The CDR3 loop is CASSTRSGTTEAFF. The CDR3 DNA reads as TGTGCCAGCTCAACCCGCAGTGGGACCACTGAAGCTTTCTTT.

This chain joins TRBV19 and TRBJ2-7; perhaps D is TRBD1 or TRBD2 (6 bases each). The V end was cut by 8 bases, the J end by 6 bases, with 17 bases between. CDR1 is LNHDA and CDR2 is SQIVND in the germline V gene (reference sequence). The CDR3 is 13 amino acids. The CDR3 bases are TGTGCCAGTCGACGGACGGGGGCCAGCGAGCAGTACTTC. Protein: CASRRTGASEQYF.

J is TRBJ2-2 and V is TRBV27, with 11 bases identical to TRBD2. Trimming removed 6 bases from V and 4 bases from J; junction bases left unmatched: 4. Germline V CDR1 and CDR2: MNHEY, SMNVEV (reference sequence). CDR3 length equals 15 residues. The CDR3 loop reads CASRTSGGVTGELFF. The CDR3 DNA is TGTGCCAGCAGAACTAGCGGGGGAGTCACCGGGGAGCTGTTTTTT.

This clone was detected only once. The V gene is TRBV13, the J gene TRBJ1-3; D is ambiguous. This CDR3 contains 15 residues. Deletions cut 1 base from V and 1 base from J, with 8 bases between. Looked up from germline, CDR1 is PRHDT and CDR2 is FYEKMQ (reference sequence). In DNA form, the CDR3 reads TGTGCCAGCAGCTTAGTCGCGGCTTCTGGAAACACCATATATTTT. This translates into CASSLVAASGNTIYF.

The rearrangement links TRBV9 to TRBJ2-3; the match to TRBD2 covers 7 bases. V trimming: 3 bases; J trimming: 6 bases; junction bases outside the gene matches: 7. The CDR3 covers 14 residues. CDR1 and CDR2 from the germline V gene are SGDLS and YYNGEE. The CDR3 sequence is CASSDPSGGDTQYF. CDR3 coding DNA: TGTGCCAGCAGCGACCCTAGCGGAGGGGATACGCAGTATTTT.